This T cell receptor (beta chain) was retrieved from a study of technical replicates of blood from a handful of donors. The data were produced by immunoSEQ multiplex PCR, yet TCRdb's version contains in-frame clones alone and is incomplete. The table lists tens of thousands of clones, about 95% of them singletons. V lost 3 bases, J lost 5 bases, and 3 bases stayed unmatched. CDR1 is LNHNV, CDR2 YYDKDF, per germline (reference sequence). This CDR3 is 14 amino acids long. The sample taken for sequencing was T cells isolated from PBMCs. This rearrangement joins TRBV15 to TRBJ1-4; 7 bases are shared with TRBD1. The source of this sequence is a human donor in good health. CDR3 bases: TGTGCCACCAGCAGGGGACAGCCCAATGAAAAACTGTTTTTT. It translates to CATSRGQPNEKLFF.